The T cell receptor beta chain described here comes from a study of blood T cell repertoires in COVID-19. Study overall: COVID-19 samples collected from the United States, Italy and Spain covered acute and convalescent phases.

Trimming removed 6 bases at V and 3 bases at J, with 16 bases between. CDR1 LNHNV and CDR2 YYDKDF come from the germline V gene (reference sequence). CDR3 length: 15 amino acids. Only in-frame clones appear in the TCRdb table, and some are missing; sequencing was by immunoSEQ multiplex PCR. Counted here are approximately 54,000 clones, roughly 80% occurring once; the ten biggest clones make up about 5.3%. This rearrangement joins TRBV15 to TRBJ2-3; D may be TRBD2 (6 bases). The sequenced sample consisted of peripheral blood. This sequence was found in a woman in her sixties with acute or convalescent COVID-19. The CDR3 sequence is CATSLGAGSTDTQYF. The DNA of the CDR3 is TGTGCCACCAGTTTAGGTGCGGGGAGTACAGATACGCAGTATTTT.